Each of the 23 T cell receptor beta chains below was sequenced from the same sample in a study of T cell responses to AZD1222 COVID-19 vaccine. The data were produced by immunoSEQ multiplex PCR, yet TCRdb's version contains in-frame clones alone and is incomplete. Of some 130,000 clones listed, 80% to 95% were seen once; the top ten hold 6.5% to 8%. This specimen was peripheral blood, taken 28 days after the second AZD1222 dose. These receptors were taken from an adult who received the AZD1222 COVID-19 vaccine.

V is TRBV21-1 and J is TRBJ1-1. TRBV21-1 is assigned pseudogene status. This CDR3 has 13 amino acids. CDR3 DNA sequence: TGTGCCAGCAGGGGACCGACGAACACTGAAGCTTTCTTT. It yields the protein CASRGPTNTEAFF.

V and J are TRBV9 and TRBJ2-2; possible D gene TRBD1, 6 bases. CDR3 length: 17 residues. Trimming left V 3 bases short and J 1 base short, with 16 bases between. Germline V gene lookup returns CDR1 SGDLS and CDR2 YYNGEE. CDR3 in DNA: TGTGCCAGCAGCGAACCCACAGGGTCGGGGAACACCGGGGAGCTGTTTTTT. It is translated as CASSEPTGSGNTGELFF.

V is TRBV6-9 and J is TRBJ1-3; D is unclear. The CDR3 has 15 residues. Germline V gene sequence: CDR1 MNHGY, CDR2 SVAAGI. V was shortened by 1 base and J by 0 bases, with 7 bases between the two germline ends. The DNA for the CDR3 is TGTGCCAGCAGTTATTGGGTGACCTCTGGAAACACCATATATTTT. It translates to CASSYWVTSGNTIYF.

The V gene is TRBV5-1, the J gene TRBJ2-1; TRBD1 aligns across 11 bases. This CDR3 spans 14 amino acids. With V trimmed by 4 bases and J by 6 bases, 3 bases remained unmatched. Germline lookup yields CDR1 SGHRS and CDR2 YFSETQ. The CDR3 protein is CASSAGTGGNEQFF. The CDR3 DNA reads TGCGCCAGCAGCGCAGGGACAGGGGGCAATGAGCAGTTCTTC.

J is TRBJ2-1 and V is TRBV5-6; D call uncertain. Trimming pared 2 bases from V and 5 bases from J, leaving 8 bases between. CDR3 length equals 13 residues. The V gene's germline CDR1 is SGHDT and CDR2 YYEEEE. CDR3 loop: CASSFFTNNEQFF. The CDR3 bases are TGTGCCAGCAGCTTTTTTACTAACAATGAGCAGTTCTTC.

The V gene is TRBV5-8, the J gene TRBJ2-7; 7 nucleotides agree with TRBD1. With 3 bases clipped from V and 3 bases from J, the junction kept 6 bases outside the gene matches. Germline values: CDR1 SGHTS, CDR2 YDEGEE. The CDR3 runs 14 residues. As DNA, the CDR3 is TGTGCCAGCAGCTGGGGACAGCCCTTCTACGAGCAGTACTTC. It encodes CASSWGQPFYEQYF.

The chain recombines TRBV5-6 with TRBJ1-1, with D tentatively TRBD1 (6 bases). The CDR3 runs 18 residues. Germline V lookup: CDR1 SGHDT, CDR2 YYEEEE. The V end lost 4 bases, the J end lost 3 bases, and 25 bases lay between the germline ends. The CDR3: CASSTFHPFGGRDTEAFF. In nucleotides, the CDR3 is TGTGCCAGCAGCACCTTTCACCCGTTCGGGGGGCGCGACACTGAAGCTTTCTTT. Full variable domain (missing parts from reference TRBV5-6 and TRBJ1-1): DAGVTQSPTHLIKTRGQQVTLRCSPKSGHDTVSWYQQALGQGPQFIFQYYEEEERQRGNFPDRFSGHQFPNYSSELNVNALLLGDSALYLCASSTFHPFGGRDTEAFFGQGTRLTVV.

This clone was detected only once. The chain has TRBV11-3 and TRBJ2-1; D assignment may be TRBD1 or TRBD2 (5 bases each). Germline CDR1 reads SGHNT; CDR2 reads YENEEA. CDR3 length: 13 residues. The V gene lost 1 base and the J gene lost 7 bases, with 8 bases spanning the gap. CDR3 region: CASSLGWGNEQFF. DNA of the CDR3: TGTGCCAGCAGCTTAGGTTGGGGGAATGAGCAGTTCTTC. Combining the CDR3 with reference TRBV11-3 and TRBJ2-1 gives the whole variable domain EAGVVQSPRYKIIEKKQPVAFWCNPISGHNTLYWYLQNLGQGPELLIRYENEEAVDDSQLPKDRFSAERLKGVDSTLKIQPAELGDSAVYLCASSLGWGNEQFFGPGTRLTVL.

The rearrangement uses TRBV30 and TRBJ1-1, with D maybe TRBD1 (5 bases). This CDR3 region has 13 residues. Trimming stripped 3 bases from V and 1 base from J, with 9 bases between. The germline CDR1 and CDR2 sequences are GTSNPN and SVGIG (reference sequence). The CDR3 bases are TGTGCCTGGAGGGACAAGTCGAACACTGAAGCTTTCTTT. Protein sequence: CAWRDKSNTEAFF.

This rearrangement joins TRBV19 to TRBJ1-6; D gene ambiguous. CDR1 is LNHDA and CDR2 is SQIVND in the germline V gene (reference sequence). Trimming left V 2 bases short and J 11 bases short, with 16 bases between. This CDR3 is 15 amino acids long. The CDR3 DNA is TGTGCCAGTAGTATAATACCCGGTGGCGGACCACCCCTCCACTTT. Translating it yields CASSIIPGGGPPLHF.

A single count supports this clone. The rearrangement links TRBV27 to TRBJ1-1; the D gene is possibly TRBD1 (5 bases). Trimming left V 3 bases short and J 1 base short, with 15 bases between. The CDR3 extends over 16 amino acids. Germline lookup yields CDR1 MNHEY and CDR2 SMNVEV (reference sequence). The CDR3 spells CASSFHGARGNTEAFF. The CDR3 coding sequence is TGTGCCAGCAGTTTTCATGGGGCTAGGGGGAACACTGAAGCTTTCTTT.

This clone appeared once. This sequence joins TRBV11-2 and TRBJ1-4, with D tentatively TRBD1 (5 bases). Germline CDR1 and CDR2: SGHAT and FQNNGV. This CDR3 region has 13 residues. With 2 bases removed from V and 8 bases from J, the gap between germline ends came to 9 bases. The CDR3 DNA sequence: TGTGCCAGCAGCTTATCAGGGAACGAAAAACTGTTTTTT. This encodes CASSLSGNEKLFF.

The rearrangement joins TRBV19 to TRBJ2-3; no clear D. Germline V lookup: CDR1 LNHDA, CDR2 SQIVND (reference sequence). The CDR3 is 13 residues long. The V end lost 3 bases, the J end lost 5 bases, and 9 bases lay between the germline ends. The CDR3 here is CASSIGVIDTQYF. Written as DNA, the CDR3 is TGTGCCAGTAGTATTGGGGTTATAGATACGCAGTATTTT. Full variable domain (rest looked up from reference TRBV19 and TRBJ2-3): DGGITQSPKYLFRKEGQNVTLSCEQNLNHDAMYWYRQDPGQGLRLIYYSQIVNDFQKGDIAEGYSVSREKKESFPLTVTSAQKNPTAFYLCASSIGVIDTQYFGPGTRLTVL.

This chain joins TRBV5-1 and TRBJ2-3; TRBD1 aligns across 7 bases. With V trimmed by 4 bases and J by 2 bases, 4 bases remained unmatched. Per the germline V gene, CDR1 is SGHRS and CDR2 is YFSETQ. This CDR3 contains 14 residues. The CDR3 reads CASSGGTVTDTQYF. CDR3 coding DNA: TGCGCCAGCAGCGGTGGGACAGTCACAGATACGCAGTATTTT. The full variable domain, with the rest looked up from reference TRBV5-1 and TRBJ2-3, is KAGVTQTPRYLIKTRGQQVTLSCSPISGHRSVSWYQQTPGQGLQFLFEYFSETQRNKGNFPGRFSGRQFSNSRSEMNVSTLELGDSALYLCASSGGTVTDTQYFGPGTRLTVL.

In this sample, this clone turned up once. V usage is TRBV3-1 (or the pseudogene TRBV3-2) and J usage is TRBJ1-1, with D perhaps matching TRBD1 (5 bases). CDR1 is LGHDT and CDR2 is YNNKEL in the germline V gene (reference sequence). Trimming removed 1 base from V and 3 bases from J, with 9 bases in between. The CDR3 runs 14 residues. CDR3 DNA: TGTGCCAGCAGCCAAGGGAGGGGAGACACTGAAGCTTTCTTT. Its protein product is CASSQGRGDTEAFF.

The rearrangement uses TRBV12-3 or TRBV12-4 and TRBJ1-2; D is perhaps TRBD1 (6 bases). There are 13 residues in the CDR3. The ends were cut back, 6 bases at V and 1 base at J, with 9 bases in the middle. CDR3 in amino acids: CASSHRVNYGYTF. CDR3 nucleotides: TGTGCCAGCAGCCACAGGGTTAACTATGGCTACACCTTC.

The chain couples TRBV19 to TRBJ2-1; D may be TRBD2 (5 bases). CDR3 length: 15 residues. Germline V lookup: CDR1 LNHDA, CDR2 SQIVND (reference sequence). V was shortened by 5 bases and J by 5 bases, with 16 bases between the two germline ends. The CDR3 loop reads CASSFNQETNNEQFF. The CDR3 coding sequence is TGTGCCAGTAGTTTTAACCAGGAGACTAACAATGAGCAGTTCTTC. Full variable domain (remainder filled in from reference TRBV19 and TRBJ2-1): DGGITQSPKYLFRKEGQNVTLSCEQNLNHDAMYWYRQDPGQGLRLIYYSQIVNDFQKGDIAEGYSVSREKKESFPLTVTSAQKNPTAFYLCASSFNQETNNEQFFGPGTRLTVL.

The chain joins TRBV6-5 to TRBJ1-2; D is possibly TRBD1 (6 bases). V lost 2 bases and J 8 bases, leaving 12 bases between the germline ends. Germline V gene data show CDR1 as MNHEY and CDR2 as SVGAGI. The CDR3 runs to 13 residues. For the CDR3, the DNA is TGTGCCAGCAGTTACCCGGACAGTAACGGCTACACCTTC. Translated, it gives CASSYPDSNGYTF.

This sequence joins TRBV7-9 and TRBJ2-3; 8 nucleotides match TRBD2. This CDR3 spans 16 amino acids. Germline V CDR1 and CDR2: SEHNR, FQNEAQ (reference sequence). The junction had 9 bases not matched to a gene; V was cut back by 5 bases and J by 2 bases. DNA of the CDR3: TGTGCCAGCAGCATATATAGCGGGGTGAACACAGATACGCAGTATTTT. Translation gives CASSIYSGVNTDTQYF. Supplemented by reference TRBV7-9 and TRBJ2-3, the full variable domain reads DTGVSQNPRHKITKRGQNVTFRCDPISEHNRLYWYRQTLGQGPEFLTYFQNEAQLEKSRLLSDRFSAERPKGSFSTLEIQRTEQGDSAMYLCASSIYSGVNTDTQYFGPGTRLTVL.

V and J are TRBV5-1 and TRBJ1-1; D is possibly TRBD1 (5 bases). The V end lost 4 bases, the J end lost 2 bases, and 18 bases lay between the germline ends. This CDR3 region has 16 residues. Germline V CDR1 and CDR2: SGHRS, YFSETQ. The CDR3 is CASSAKSGTVNTEAFF. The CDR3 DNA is TGCGCCAGCAGCGCAAAGAGCGGGACGGTCAACACTGAAGCTTTCTTT.

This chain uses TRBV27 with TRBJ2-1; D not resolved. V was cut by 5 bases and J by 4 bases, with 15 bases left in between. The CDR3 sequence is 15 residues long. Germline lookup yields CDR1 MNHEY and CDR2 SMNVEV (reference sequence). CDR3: CASSTPRFFYNEQFF. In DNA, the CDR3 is TGTGCCAGCAGTACGCCTAGATTTTTTTACAATGAGCAGTTCTTC.

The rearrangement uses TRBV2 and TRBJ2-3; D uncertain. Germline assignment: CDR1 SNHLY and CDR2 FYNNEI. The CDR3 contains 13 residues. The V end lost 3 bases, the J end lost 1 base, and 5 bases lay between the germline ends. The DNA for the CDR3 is TGTGCCAGCAGTGAGGTGGGCACAGATACGCAGTATTTT. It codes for CASSEVGTDTQYF. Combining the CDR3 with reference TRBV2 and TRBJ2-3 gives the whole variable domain EPEVTQTPSHQVTQMGQEVILRCVPISNHLYFYWYRQILGQKVEFLVSFYNNEISEKSEIFDDQFSVERPDGSNFTLKIRSTKLEDSAMYFCASSEVGTDTQYFGPGTRLTVL.

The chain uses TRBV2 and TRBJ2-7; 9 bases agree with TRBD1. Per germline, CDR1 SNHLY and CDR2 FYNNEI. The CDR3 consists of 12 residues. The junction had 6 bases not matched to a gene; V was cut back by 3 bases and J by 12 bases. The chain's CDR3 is CASSEGTGRWYF. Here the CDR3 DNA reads TGTGCCAGCAGTGAGGGGACAGGGCGTTGGTACTTC.